What follows are 14 T cell receptor beta chains derived from one specimen sequenced in a study of blood T cell repertoires in COVID-19. The table came from immunoSEQ multiplex PCR; TCRdb's copy has only in-frame clones and leaves some out. The profile shows over 200,000 clones, 85% to 90% of them singletons. The sequenced sample was peripheral blood. The receptors here all came from a man in his forties or fifties with COVID-19, enrolled during active disease.

This chain joins TRBV27 and TRBJ1-1; D uncertain. The CDR3 has 12 amino acids. CDR1 and CDR2 from the germline V gene are MNHEY and SMNVEV (reference sequence). V was trimmed by 5 bases and J by 7 bases, leaving 11 bases between them. The CDR3 nucleotides read TGTGCCAGCAGTCCCTATGCGGGTGAAGCTTTCTTT. Translation: CASSPYAGEAFF.

The genes are TRBV2 and TRBJ2-3, with 8 bases matching TRBD1. CDR1 SNHLY and CDR2 FYNNEI come from the germline V gene. J gave up 3 bases and V 5 bases, and 4 bases lay outside the gene matches. The CDR3 covers 14 residues. The CDR3 protein is CASSNDRGTDTQYF. As DNA, the CDR3 is TGTGCCAGCAGTAATGACAGGGGTACAGATACGCAGTATTTT.

CDR3 sequence (DNA): TGTGCCAGCTCACAGACTAGCGGGGGCTCAGAGACCCAGTACTTC. This translates into CASSQTSGGSETQYF. The rearrangement links TRBV18 to TRBJ2-5; 12 positions match TRBD2. The CDR3 is made up of 15 amino acids. Germline V gene lookup returns CDR1 KGHSH and CDR2 LQKENI. The V gene end was trimmed by 4 bases and the J gene end by 4 bases; junction bases not matched to a gene: 4.

The rearrangement joins TRBV2 to TRBJ1-6; D uncertain. V was clipped by 6 bases and J by 6 bases, with 9 bases between them. The CDR3 covers 13 residues. Per the germline V gene, CDR1 is SNHLY and CDR2 is FYNNEI. The CDR3 bases are TGTGCCAGCAGGCGGGTCCTTAATTCACCCCTCCACTTT. Translating it yields CASRRVLNSPLHF. Variable domain in full (rest from reference TRBV2 and TRBJ1-6): EPEVTQTPSHQVTQMGQEVILRCVPISNHLYFYWYRQILGQKVEFLVSFYNNEISEKSEIFDDQFSVERPDGSNFTLKIRSTKLEDSAMYFCASRRVLNSPLHFGNGTRLTVT.

This clone came up once. The genes are TRBV18 and TRBJ2-5; 8 bases are shared with TRBD2. The CDR3 is 15 residues long. V lost 0 bases to trimming and J lost 5 bases; unmatched junction nucleotides: 5. Germline loops: CDR1 KGHSH, CDR2 LQKENI. This chain's CDR3 is CASSPPRGGLETQYF. CDR3 nucleotides: TGTGCCAGCTCACCACCGCGCGGGGGGCTCGAGACCCAGTACTTC. The full variable domain, rest sourced from reference TRBV18 and TRBJ2-5, is NAGVMQNPRHLVRRRGQEARLRCSPMKGHSHVYWYRQLPEEGLKFMVYLQKENIIDESGMPKERFSAEFPKEGPSILRIQQVVRGDSAAYFCASSPPRGGLETQYFGPGTRLLVL.

The chain combines TRBV13 with TRBJ2-7; 9 nucleotides match TRBD1. This CDR3 comprises 14 residues. From germline, CDR1 is PRHDT and CDR2 FYEKMQ (reference sequence). V gave up 3 bases and J gave up 5 bases; unmatched junction bases: 5. As DNA, the CDR3 is TGTGCCAGCAGCTTGGGGACAGGGATACACGAGCAGTACTTC. Its translation: CASSLGTGIHEQYF.

The chain recombines TRBV7-2 with TRBJ2-7, with 11 bases identical to TRBD2. The CDR3 extends over 15 amino acids. Per the germline V gene, CDR1 is SGHTA and CDR2 is FQGNSA. After removal of 0 bases from V and 2 bases from J, the junction contained 0 bases not matched to a gene. This CDR3 is CASSLATSGTYEQYF. CDR3 coding DNA: TGTGCCAGCAGCTTAGCGACTAGCGGGACCTACGAGCAGTACTTC.

The chain has TRBV6-5 and TRBJ2-7; D might be TRBD2 (6 bases). Trimming took 6 bases from V and 4 from J, leaving 16 bases between them. Germline CDR1 reads MNHEY; CDR2 reads SVGAGI. The CDR3 extends over 14 amino acids. CDR3 nucleotide sequence: TGTGCCAGCAGCGGGGGAACGGGACCATACGAGCAGTACTTC. The encoded protein is CASSGGTGPYEQYF.

CDR3 DNA: TGTGCCAGCACTCTAGCGGGGGGGCTAAATACGCAGTATTTT. It encodes CASTLAGGLNTQYF. The chain recombines TRBV19 with TRBJ2-3, with 12 bases matching TRBD2. J gave up 7 bases and V 9 bases, and 8 bases lay outside the gene matches. The CDR3 contains 14 residues. The germline gives CDR1 LNHDA, CDR2 SQIVND (reference sequence).

CDR3 region: CASSPGQNTEAFF. The CDR3 DNA follows: TGCGCCAGCAGCCCCGGACAGAACACTGAAGCTTTCTTT. The chain is built from TRBV5-1 and TRBJ1-1; the D gene is possibly TRBD1 (5 bases). CDR1 and CDR2 (germline): SGHRS, YFSETQ. The germline V and J ends were trimmed by 4 bases and 1 base, with 8 bases remaining between them. The CDR3 sequence is 13 residues long.

V gene TRBV6-4 combines with J gene TRBJ2-3, with 11 bases lining up with TRBD2. Germline CDR1 MRHNA, CDR2 SNTAGT. CDR3 length equals 15 residues. The ends lost 3 bases at V and 1 base at J; junction bases unmatched: 0. The CDR3 is CASSETSGGTDTQYF. The CDR3 nucleotides are TGTGCCAGCAGTGAGACTAGCGGGGGCACAGATACGCAGTATTTT.

V usage is TRBV6-4 and J usage is TRBJ1-6; TRBD1 matches at 8 bases. The CDR3 is made up of 15 amino acids. Unmatched junction bases numbered 13, after V lost 10 bases and J lost 8 bases. Germline V gene sequence: CDR1 MRHNA, CDR2 SNTAGT. The CDR3 reads CATKERQGMYSPLHF. In DNA form, the CDR3 reads TGTGCCACCAAAGAAAGACAGGGGATGTATTCACCCCTCCACTTT.

The rearrangement uses TRBV7-8 and TRBJ2-5; TRBD2 aligns across 14 bases. The CDR3 is 16 amino acids. After removal of 3 bases from V and 2 bases from J, the junction contained 2 bases not matched to a gene. CDR1 SGHVS and CDR2 FQNEAQ come from the germline V gene. Here the CDR3 reads CASSFRLAGGQETQYF. DNA for the CDR3: TGTGCCAGCAGCTTCCGACTAGCGGGGGGGCAAGAGACCCAGTACTTC.

This sequence joins TRBV30 and TRBJ1-3; D is ambiguous. The CDR3 contains 13 residues. Germline V gene data show CDR1 as GTSNPN and CDR2 as SVGIG (reference sequence). The V gene lost 4 bases and the J gene lost 4 bases, with 11 bases spanning the gap. CDR3 nucleotides: TGTGCCTGGATGGTTCCAGTGGGAAACACCATATATTTT. The encoded protein is CAWMVPVGNTIYF.